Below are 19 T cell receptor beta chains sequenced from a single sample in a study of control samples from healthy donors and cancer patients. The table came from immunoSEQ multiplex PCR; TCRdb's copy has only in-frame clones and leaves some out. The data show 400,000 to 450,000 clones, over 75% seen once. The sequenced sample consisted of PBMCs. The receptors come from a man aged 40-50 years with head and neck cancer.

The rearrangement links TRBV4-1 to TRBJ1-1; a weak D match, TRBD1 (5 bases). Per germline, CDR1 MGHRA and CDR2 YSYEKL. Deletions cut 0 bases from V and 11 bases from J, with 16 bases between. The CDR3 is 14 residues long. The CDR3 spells CASSQDRGDGTAFF. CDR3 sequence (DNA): TGCGCCAGCAGCCAAGATCGGGGGGACGGTACGGCTTTCTTT.

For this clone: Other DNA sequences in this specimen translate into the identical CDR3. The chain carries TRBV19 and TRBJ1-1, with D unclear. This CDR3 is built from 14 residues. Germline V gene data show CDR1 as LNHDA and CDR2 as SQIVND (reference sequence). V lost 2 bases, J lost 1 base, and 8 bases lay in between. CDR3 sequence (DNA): TGTGCCAGTAGTATAAGGGCGGGGAACACTGAAGCTTTCTTT. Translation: CASSIRAGNTEAFF.

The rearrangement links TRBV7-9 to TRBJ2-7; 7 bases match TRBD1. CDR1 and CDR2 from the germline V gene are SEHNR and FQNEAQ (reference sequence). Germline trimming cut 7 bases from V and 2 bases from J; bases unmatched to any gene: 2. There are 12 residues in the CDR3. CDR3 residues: CASIGQAYEQYF. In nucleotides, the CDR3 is TGTGCCAGCATAGGACAGGCCTACGAGCAGTACTTC.

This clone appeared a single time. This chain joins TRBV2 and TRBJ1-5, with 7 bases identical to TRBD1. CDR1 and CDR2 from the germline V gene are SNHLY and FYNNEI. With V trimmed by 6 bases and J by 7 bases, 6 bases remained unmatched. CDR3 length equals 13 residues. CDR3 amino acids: CASRGTARQPQHF. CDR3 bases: TGTGCCAGCAGGGGGACAGCTCGACAGCCCCAGCATTTT.

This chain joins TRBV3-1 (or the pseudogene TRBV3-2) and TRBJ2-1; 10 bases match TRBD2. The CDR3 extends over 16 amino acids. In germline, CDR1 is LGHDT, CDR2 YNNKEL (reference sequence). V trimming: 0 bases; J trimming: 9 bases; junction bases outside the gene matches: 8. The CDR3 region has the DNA TGTGCCAGCAGCCAAGATAAGGTAGCGGGAGGCGGTGAGCAGTTCTTC. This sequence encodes CASSQDKVAGGGEQFF.

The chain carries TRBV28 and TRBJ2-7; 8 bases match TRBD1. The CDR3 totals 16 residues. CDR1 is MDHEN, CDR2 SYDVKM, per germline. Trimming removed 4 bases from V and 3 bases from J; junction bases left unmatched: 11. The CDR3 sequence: CASSSTRTGPDYEQYF. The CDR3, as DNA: TGTGCCAGCAGTTCGACCCGGACAGGGCCCGACTACGAGCAGTACTTC. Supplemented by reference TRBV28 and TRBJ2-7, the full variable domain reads DVKVTQSSRYLVKRTGEKVFLECVQDMDHENMFWYRQDPGLGLRLIYFSYDVKMKEKGDIPEGYSVSREKKERFSLILESASTNQTSMYLCASSSTRTGPDYEQYFGPGTRLTVT.

The CDR3 region is CASTLRTGQETQYF. CDR3 DNA sequence: TGTGCCAGCACCCTAAGGACAGGCCAAGAGACCCAGTACTTC. This chain joins TRBV28 and TRBJ2-5; 7 bases match TRBD1. The CDR3 covers 14 residues. CDR1 and CDR2 (germline): MDHEN, SYDVKM. V lost 7 bases, J lost 1 base, and 6 bases stayed unmatched.

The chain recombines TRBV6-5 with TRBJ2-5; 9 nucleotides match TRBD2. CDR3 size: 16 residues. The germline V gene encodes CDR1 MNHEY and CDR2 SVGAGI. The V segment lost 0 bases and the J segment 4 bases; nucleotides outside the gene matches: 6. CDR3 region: CASSYSMAGGVETQYF. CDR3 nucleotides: TGTGCCAGCAGTTACTCGATGGCGGGAGGGGTAGAGACCCAGTACTTC.

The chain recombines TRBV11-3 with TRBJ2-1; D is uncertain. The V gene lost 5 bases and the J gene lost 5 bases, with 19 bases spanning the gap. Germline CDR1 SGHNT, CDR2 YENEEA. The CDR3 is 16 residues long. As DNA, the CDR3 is TGTGCCAGCAGCGACACGACTTGGACCGGACACAATGAGCAGTTCTTC. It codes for CASSDTTWTGHNEQFF.

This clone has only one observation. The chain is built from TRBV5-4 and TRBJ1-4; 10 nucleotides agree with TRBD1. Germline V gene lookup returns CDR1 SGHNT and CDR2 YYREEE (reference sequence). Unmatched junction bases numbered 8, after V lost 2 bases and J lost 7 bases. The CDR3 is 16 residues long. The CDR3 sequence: CASSFQTGGGGEKLFF. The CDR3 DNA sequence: TGTGCCAGCAGCTTCCAGACAGGGGGCGGGGGTGAAAAACTGTTTTTT.

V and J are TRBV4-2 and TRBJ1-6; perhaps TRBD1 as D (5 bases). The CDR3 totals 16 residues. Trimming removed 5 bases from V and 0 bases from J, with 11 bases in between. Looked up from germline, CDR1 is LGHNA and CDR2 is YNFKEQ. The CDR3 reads CASSEYRSSYNSPLHF. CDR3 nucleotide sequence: TGTGCCAGCAGCGAATACAGGAGCTCCTATAATTCACCCCTCCACTTT.

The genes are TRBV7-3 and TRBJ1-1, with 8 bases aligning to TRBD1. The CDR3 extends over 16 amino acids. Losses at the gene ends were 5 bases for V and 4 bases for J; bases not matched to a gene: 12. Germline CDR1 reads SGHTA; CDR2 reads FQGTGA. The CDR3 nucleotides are TGTGCCAGCAGCCTAGGACAGGGCTATGGAGTCACTGAAGCTTTCTTT. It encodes CASSLGQGYGVTEAFF.

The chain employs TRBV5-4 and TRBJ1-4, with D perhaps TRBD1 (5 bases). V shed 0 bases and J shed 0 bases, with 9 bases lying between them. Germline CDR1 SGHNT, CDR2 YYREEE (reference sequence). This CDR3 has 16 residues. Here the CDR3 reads CASSLARGATNEKLFF. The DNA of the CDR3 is TGTGCCAGCAGCTTGGCGCGGGGCGCAACTAATGAAAAACTGTTTTTT.

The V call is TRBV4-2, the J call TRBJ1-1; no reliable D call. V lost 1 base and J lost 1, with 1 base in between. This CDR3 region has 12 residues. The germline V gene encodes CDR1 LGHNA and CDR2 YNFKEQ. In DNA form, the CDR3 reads TGTGCCAGCAGCCAAGGGAACACTGAAGCTTTCTTT. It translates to CASSQGNTEAFF.

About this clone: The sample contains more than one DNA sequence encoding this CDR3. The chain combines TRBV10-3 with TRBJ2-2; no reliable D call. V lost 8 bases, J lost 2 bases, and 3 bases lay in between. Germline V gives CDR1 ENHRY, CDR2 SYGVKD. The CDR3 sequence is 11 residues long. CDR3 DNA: TGTGCCATCGGAAACACCGGGGAGCTGTTTTTT. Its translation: CAIGNTGELFF.

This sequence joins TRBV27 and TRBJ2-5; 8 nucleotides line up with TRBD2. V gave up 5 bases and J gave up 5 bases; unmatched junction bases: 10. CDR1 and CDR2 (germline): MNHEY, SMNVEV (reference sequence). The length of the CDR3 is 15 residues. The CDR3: CASSLREDLTETQYF. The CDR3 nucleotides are TGTGCCAGCAGTCTGCGGGAGGATTTAACTGAGACCCAGTACTTC.

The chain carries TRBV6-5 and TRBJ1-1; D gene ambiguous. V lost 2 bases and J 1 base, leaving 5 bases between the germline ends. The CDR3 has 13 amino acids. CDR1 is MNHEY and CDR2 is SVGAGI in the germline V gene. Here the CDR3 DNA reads TGTGCCAGCAGTTACGCAAAGAACACTGAAGCTTTCTTT. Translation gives CASSYAKNTEAFF.

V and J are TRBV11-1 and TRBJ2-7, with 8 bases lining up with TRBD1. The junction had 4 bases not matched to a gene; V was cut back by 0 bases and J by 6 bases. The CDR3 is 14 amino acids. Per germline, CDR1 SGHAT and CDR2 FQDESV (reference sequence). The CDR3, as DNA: TGTGCCAGCAGCTTAGCACTGACAGGGGCCGAGCAGTACTTC. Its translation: CASSLALTGAEQYF.

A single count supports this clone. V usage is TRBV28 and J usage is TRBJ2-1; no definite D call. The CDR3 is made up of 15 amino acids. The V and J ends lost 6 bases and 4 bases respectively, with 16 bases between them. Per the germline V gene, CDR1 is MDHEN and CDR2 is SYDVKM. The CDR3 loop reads CASRPGFGPYNEQFF. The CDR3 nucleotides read TGTGCCAGCAGGCCCGGTTTCGGGCCATACAATGAGCAGTTCTTC.